This T cell receptor (beta chain) was sequenced for a study of cytomegalovirus exposure and HLA in healthy donors. Points from the study as a whole: Exclusion as indistinguishable affected some V segments, including TRBV6-2 and TRBV6-3.

With 60 Vbeta and 13 Jbeta primers, the PCR was carried out. Sequencing was performed with immunoSEQ multiplex PCR; in TCRdb, only in-frame clones are kept and a portion is missing. The sample records about 160,000 clones, roughly 76% being singletons. Unrecorded immune exposure was likely among donors, who were nominally healthy when sampled. The CDR3 is 14 amino acids. Germline assignment: CDR1 SEHNR and CDR2 FQNEAQ (reference sequence). V lost 5 bases to trimming and J lost 5 bases; unmatched junction nucleotides: 8. Concerning this clone: The antigen remains unidentified.

Sample: PBMCs. The chain carries TRBV7-9 and TRBJ1-2; 7 bases line up with TRBD1. The receptor was derived from a human donor in good health. The CDR3 coding sequence is TGTGCCAGCAGCACGACCGGGACAGCGTATGGCTACACCTTC. Translated, it gives CASSTTGTAYGYTF.